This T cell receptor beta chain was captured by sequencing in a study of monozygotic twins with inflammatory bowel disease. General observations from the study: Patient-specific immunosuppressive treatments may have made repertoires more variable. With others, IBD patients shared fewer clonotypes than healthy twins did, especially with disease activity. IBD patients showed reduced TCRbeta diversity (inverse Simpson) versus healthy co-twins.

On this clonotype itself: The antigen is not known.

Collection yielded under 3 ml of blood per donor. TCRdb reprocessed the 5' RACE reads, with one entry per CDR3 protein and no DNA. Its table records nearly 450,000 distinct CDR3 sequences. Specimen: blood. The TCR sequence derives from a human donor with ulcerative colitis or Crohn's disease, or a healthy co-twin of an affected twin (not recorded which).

The CDR3 region is CASTMNDRSNSPLHF. The genes are TRBV12-3 or TRBV12-4 and TRBJ1-6; TCRdb indicates TRBD1, and absent DNA this call remains unverified. This CDR3 contains 15 residues.